This TCR beta chain was identified in a study of T cell responses to AZD1222 COVID-19 vaccine. The study's findings and limits: None of the repertoires were sampled until the peak T cell response had passed. The study found vaccine-associated CD4 TCRs spanning spike, dominant at 160-218 and 743-854. The donor group comprised mostly white British people and more females; the analysis possibly underestimated clonal diversity.

This clone was seen a single time. Its matching antigen is unknown. The germline V gene has CDR1 MNHEY and CDR2 SVGAGI. This CDR3 comprises 11 residues. V dropped 6 bases and J dropped 8 bases, with 8 bases sitting between them. Using immunoSEQ multiplex PCR, the repertoire was profiled, and TCRdb retains in-frame clones only, with some absent. This table has roughly 170,000 clones, 85% to 95% appearing once. This specimen consisted of peripheral blood, obtained 28 days after the second AZD1222 dose. This chain links TRBV6-5 with TRBJ2-1; D not resolved. This TCR came from an adult who received the AZD1222 COVID-19 vaccine. DNA of the CDR3: TGTGCCAGCAGGTATTCCGATGAGCAGTTCTTC. Translated, it gives CASRYSDEQFF.